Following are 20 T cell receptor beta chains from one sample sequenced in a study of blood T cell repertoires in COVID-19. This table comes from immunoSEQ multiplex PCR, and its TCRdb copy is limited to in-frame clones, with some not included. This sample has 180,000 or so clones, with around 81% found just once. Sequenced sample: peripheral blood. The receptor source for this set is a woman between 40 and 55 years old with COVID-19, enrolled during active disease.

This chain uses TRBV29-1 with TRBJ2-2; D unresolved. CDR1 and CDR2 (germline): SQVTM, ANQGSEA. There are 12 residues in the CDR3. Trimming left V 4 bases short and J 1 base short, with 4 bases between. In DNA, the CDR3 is TGCAGCGTTGGACAGAACACCGGGGAGCTGTTTTTT. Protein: CSVGQNTGELFF.

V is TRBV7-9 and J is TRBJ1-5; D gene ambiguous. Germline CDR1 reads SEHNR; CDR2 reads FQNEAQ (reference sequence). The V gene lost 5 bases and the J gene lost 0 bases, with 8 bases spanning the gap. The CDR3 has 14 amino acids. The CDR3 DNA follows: TGTGCCAGCAGCCACGGGTATAGCAATCAGCCCCAGCATTTT. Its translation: CASSHGYSNQPQHF.

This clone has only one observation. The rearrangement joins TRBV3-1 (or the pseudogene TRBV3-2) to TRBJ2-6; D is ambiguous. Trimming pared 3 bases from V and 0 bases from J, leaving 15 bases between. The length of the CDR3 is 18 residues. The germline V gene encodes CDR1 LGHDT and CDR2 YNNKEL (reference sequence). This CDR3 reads CASSHSRTTVSGANVLTF. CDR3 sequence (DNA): TGTGCCAGCAGCCATAGCCGTACGACGGTCTCTGGGGCCAACGTCCTGACTTTC.

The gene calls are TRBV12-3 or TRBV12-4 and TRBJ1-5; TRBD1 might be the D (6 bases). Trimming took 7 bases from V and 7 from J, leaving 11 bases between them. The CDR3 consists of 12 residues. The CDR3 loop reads CASTLGQQPQHF. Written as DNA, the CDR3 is TGTGCCAGCACCTTAGGACAGCAGCCCCAGCATTTT.

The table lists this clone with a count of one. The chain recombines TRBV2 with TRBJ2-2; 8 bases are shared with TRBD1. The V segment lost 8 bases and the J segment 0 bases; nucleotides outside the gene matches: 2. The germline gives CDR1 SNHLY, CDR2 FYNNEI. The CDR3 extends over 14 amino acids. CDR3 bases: TGTGCCAGCCGGGACAGGCCGAACACCGGGGAGCTGTTTTTT. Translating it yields CASRDRPNTGELFF. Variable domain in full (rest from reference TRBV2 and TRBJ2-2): EPEVTQTPSHQVTQMGQEVILRCVPISNHLYFYWYRQILGQKVEFLVSFYNNEISEKSEIFDDQFSVERPDGSNFTLKIRSTKLEDSAMYFCASRDRPNTGELFFGEGSRLTVL.

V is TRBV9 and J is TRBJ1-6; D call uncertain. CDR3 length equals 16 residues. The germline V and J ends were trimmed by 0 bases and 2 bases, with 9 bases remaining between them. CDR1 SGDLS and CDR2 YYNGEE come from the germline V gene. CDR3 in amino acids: CASSVDPEPYNSPLHF. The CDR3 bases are TGTGCCAGCAGCGTAGATCCGGAGCCCTATAATTCACCCCTCCACTTT.

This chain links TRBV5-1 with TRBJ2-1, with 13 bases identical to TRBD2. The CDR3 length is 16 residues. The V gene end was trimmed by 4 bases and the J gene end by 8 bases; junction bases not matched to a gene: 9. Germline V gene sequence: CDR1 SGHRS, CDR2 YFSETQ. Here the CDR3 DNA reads TGCGCCAGCAGCGGGGGACTAGCGGGATTTAACCATGAGCAGTTCTTC. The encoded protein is CASSGGLAGFNHEQFF.

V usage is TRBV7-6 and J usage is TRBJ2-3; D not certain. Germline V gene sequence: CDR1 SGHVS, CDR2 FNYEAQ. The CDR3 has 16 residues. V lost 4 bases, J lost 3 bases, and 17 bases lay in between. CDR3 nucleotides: TGTGCCAGCAGCTCCCGTGCTAGTTCGACTACAGATACGCAGTATTTT. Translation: CASSSRASSTTDTQYF.

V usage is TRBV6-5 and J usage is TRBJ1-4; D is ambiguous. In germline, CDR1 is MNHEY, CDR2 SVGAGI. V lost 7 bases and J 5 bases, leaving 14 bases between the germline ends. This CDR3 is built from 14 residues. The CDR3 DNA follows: TGTGCCAGCACGCGGACTACCCGGAATGAAAAACTGTTTTTT. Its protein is CASTRTTRNEKLFF.

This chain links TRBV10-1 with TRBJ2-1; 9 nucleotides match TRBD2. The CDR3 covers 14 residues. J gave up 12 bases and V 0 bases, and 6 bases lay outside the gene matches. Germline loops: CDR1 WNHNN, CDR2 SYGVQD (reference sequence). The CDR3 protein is CASSESSGSGGQFF. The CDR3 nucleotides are TGCGCCAGCAGTGAGTCTAGCGGGAGTGGAGGGCAGTTCTTC.

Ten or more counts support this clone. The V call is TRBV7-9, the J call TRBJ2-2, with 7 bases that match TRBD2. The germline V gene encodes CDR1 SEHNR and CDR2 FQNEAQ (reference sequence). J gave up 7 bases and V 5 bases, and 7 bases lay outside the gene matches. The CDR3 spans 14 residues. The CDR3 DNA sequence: TGTGCCAGCAGCCCGAGCGGGAAGGGCGGGGAGCTGTTTTTT. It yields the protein CASSPSGKGGELFF.

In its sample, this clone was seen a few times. The CDR3 region has the DNA TGTGCCAGCAGTTTTAGGGGTGAAGCTTTCTTT. It yields the protein CASSFRGEAFF. This chain connects TRBV27 to TRBJ1-1; a weak D match, TRBD1 (5 bases). The germline CDR1 and CDR2 sequences are MNHEY and SMNVEV (reference sequence). The V end lost 3 bases, the J end lost 7 bases, and 6 bases lay between the germline ends. This CDR3 contains 11 residues.

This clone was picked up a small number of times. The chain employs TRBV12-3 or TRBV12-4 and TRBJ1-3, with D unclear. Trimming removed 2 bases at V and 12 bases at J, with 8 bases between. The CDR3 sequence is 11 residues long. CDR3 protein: CASSLTRDIYF. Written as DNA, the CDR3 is TGTGCCAGCAGTTTAACTCGAGACATATATTTT.

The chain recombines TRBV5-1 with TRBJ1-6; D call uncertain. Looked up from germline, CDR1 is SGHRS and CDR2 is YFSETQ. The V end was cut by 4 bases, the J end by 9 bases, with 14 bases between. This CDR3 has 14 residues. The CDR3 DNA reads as TGCGCCAGCAGCGACGGGGTAGTAGGTTCACCCCTCCACTTT. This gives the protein CASSDGVVGSPLHF.

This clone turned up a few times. In DNA form, the CDR3 reads TGCAGCGTTGTACGGACAGGGGGCTACAATGAGCAGTTCTTC. Translated: CSVVRTGGYNEQFF. The chain joins TRBV29-1 to TRBJ2-1; 10 nucleotides align to TRBD1. The CDR3 length is 14 residues. CDR1 and CDR2 (germline): SQVTM, ANQGSEA. V lost 4 bases to trimming and J lost 3 bases; unmatched junction nucleotides: 3.

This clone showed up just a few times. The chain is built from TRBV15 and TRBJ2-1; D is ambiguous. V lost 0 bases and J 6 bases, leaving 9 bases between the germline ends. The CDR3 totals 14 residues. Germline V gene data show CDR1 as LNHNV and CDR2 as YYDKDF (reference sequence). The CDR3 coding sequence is TGTGCCACCAGCAGAGATCGCGGCAGCAATGAGCAGTTCTTC. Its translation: CATSRDRGSNEQFF.

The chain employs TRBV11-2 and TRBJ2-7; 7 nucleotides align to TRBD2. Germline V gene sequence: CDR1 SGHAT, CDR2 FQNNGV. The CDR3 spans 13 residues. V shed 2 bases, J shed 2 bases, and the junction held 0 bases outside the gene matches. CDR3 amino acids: CASSLSGAYEQYF. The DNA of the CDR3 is TGTGCCAGCAGCTTAAGCGGGGCCTACGAGCAGTACTTC.

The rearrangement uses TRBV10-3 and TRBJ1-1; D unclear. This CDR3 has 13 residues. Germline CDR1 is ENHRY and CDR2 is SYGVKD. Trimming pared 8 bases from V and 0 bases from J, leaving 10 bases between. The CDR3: CAIGSNMNTEAFF. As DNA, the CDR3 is TGTGCCATCGGGAGTAACATGAACACTGAAGCTTTCTTT.

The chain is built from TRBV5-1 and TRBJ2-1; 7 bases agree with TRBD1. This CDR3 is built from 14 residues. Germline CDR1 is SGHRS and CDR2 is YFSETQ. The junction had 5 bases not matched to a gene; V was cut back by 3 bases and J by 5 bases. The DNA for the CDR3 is TGCGCCAGCAGCTCCGGACAGGTAAACAATGAGCAGTTCTTC. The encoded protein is CASSSGQVNNEQFF.

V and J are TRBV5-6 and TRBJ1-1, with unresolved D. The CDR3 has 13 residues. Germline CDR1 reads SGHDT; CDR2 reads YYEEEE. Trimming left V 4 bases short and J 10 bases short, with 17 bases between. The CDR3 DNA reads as TGTGCCAGCAGCACTAGACCGAAAACGGCAGCTTTCTTT. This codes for CASSTRPKTAAFF.